This T cell receptor (beta chain) was identified in a study of T cells in Graves' hyperthyroidism and ophthalmopathy. V gave up 6 bases and J gave up 4 bases; unmatched junction bases: 3. The CDR3 is made up of 14 amino acids. CDR1 SGHDT and CDR2 YYEEEE come from the germline V gene. TCR beta CDR3 region amplification was performed from RNA transcripts. TCR CDR3 underwent first-round RT-PCR with the HTBI primer set. Using its own MiXCR run on the multiplex PCR reads, TCRdb lists one record per CDR3 protein. Seen here are hundreds of thousands of distinct CDR3 sequences, 14% to 15% observed once, and the top ten hold roughly 13%.

The specimen was blood. The V and J genes are TRBV5-6 and TRBJ2-3; TRBD2 matches 12 bases. The receptor was derived from a man aged 18 to 29 with Graves' ophthalmopathy. This CDR3 reads CASTSSGGADTQYF. The CDR3 bases are TGTGCCAGCACCTCTAGCGGGGGGGCAGATACGCAGTATTTT.